This is a list of T cell receptor beta chains from one sample in a study of blood T cell repertoires in COVID-19. This table comes from immunoSEQ multiplex PCR, and its TCRdb copy is limited to in-frame clones, with some not included. Of tens of thousands of clones listed, around nine tenths are singletons. The sample comprised peripheral blood. The receptors stem from a human donor in a cohort sampled during active COVID-19. Each CDR3 is given with its conserved first and last residue.

v_gene	len	CDR3aa
TRBV4-2	14	CASSPNRDYNEQFF
TRBV19	16	CASSMDGTAMNTEAFF
TRBV4-2	16	CASSQDGTGGSYEQYF
TRBV28	15	CASRTRTGGKGGYTF
TRBV19	15	CASSPQDSGANVLTF
TRBV5-6	13	CASSLGQIYEQYF
TRBV11-2	16	CASSPGTYGIQETQYF
TRBV24-1	15	CATSDSLTRERTQYF
TRBV5-1	14	CASSHGQYTGELFF
TRBV9	15	CASSVGTSGEDEQFF
TRBV7-2	17	CASSLIAGMSSYNEQFF
TRBV30	11	CAWSERDTIYF
TRBV19	15	CASSVDRGPYTEAFF
TRBV13	14	CASSLTGGAYEQYF